This entry lists 6 T cell receptor beta chains sequenced from one sample in a study of blood T cell repertoires in COVID-19. Sequencing used immunoSEQ multiplex PCR; TCRdb keeps in-frame clones, though not all of them. The table lists roughly 150,000 clones, approximately 78% of them singletons. The source material was PBMCs or T cells enriched from blood (not recorded which). Receptor source: a woman in her forties or fifties who had recovered from COVID-19.

The chain uses TRBV5-1 and TRBJ1-4; tentatively, D is TRBD1 (6 bases). The CDR3 has 15 amino acids. The germline V gene encodes CDR1 SGHRS and CDR2 YFSETQ. V lost 1 base and J 6 bases, leaving 13 bases between the germline ends. CDR3 DNA: TGCGCCAGCAGCTTGATTGGGGGCGGAGATGAAAAACTGTTTTTT. It is translated as CASSLIGGGDEKLFF.

J is TRBJ1-2 and V is TRBV19, with D tentatively TRBD1 (6 bases). Per germline, CDR1 LNHDA and CDR2 SQIVND (reference sequence). V dropped 7 bases and J dropped 4 bases, with 22 bases sitting between them. The CDR3 contains 16 residues. CDR3 protein: CASTFLRQDESYGYTF. As DNA, the CDR3 is TGTGCCAGTACCTTCCTCCGACAGGATGAGAGCTATGGCTACACCTTC.

This chain joins TRBV29-1 and TRBJ2-3, with TRBD1 identical over 9 bases. Germline assignment: CDR1 SQVTM and CDR2 ANQGSEA. CDR3 size: 14 residues. V shed 4 bases, J shed 4 bases, and the junction held 6 bases outside the gene matches. In DNA, the CDR3 is TGCAGCGTTGCGGGGACAGGGAAGGCAGATACGCAGTATTTT. As protein: CSVAGTGKADTQYF.

This chain links TRBV5-4 with TRBJ2-5, with TRBD2 as a possible D gene (6 bases). The CDR3 covers 15 residues. From germline, CDR1 is SGHNT and CDR2 YYREEE (reference sequence). The V end was cut by 0 bases, the J end by 9 bases, with 18 bases between. CDR3 sequence: CASSLEGTRGKAQYF. The CDR3 DNA follows: TGTGCCAGCAGCTTGGAAGGGACTCGAGGGAAGGCCCAGTACTTC. Filled out from reference TRBV5-4 and TRBJ2-5, the complete variable domain reads ETGVTQSPTHLIKTRGQQVTLRCSSQSGHNTVSWYQQALGQGPQFIFQYYREEENGRGNFPPRFSGLQFPNYSSELNVNALELDDSALYLCASSLEGTRGKAQYFGPGTRLLVL.

The chain is built from TRBV15 and TRBJ2-5, with unresolved D. CDR3 size: 13 residues. Germline values: CDR1 LNHNV, CDR2 YYDKDF (reference sequence). The ends were cut back, 6 bases at V and 2 bases at J, with 10 bases in the middle. The CDR3 loop is CATRTGGQETQYF. The CDR3 DNA sequence: TGTGCCACCAGGACGGGTGGTCAAGAGACCCAGTACTTC.

The chain joins TRBV3-1 (or the pseudogene TRBV3-2) to TRBJ1-1; 9 bases line up with TRBD1. V dropped 4 bases and J dropped 4; count of bases not matched to a gene: 7. Germline CDR1 LGHDT, CDR2 YNNKEL (reference sequence). The CDR3 extends over 15 amino acids. The CDR3 reads CASSLLGQGGTEAFF. The CDR3 bases are TGTGCCAGCAGCCTCCTGGGACAGGGAGGCACTGAAGCTTTCTTT.